The 11 T cell receptor beta chains below all came from one sample that was sequenced in a study of T cells after yellow fever vaccination. Via MiXCR, TCRdb re-called the 5' RACE reads, giving one row per CDR3 protein. The sample carries around 310,000 distinct CDR3 sequences, 8.7% recorded once. The specimen was PBMCs, collected on the day of the first yellow fever vaccination. Source of these receptors: a man between 18 and 35 years old who received the YFV17D yellow fever vaccine.

The chain is built from TRBV9 and TRBJ2-2; 9 bases fit TRBD2. V shed 3 bases, J shed 3 bases, and the junction held 6 bases outside the gene matches. This CDR3 has 16 amino acids. The V gene's germline CDR1 is SGDLS and CDR2 YYNGEE. The CDR3 region has the DNA TGTGCCAGCAGCGACGGGACTAGCCGGTACACCGGGGAGCTGTTTTTT. Encoded protein: CASSDGTSRYTGELFF.

Ten or more counts support this clonotype. This chain joins TRBV7-6 and TRBJ2-2; D remains ambiguous. The CDR3 contains 16 residues. The ends were cut back, 0 bases at V and 5 bases at J, with 13 bases in the middle. Germline V CDR1 and CDR2: SGHVS, FNYEAQ. The CDR3 sequence: CASSLAAPVGTGELFF. In DNA form, the CDR3 reads TGTGCCAGCAGCTTAGCCGCACCAGTGGGAACCGGGGAGCTGTTTTTT.

The chain links TRBV6-1 to TRBJ2-5; D is ambiguous. Trimming took 6 bases from V and 1 from J, leaving 18 bases between them. The CDR3 runs to 16 residues. Germline CDR1 and CDR2: MNHNS and SASEGT. The CDR3 loop is CASSPALRPPQETQYF. The DNA of the CDR3 is TGTGCCAGCAGCCCCGCCTTGAGGCCCCCCCAAGAGACCCAGTACTTC.

This chain links TRBV5-4 with TRBJ1-1; 9 bases agree with TRBD1. Trimming cost V 4 bases and J 3 bases; bases outside gene matches: 4. In germline, CDR1 is SGHNT, CDR2 YYREEE (reference sequence). This CDR3 spans 14 amino acids. The CDR3 loop is CASSKQGADTEAFF. Written as DNA, the CDR3 is TGTGCCAGCAGCAAACAGGGGGCCGACACTGAAGCTTTCTTT.

This clonotype appeared a few times. J is TRBJ2-6 and V is TRBV12-5; 9 positions match TRBD2. Trimming at V came to 0 bases and at J to 1 base, leaving 10 bases not matched to a gene. Looked up from germline, CDR1 is LGHNT and CDR2 is FRNRAP. This CDR3 comprises 20 residues. CDR3 sequence (DNA): TGTGCTAGTGGTTTGGTACTGGGTAGCGGGGGCTCGTCTGGGGCCAACGTCCTGACTTTC. It specifies CASGLVLGSGGSSGANVLTF.

This clonotype appeared a few times. The chain carries TRBV5-1 and TRBJ1-2; no reliable D call. The germline gives CDR1 SGHRS, CDR2 YFSETQ. The CDR3 contains 14 residues. Trimming removed 4 bases at V and 8 bases at J, with 18 bases between. CDR3 amino acids: CASSLETWTEGYTF. The CDR3 nucleotides are TGCGCCAGCAGCCTAGAAACCTGGACGGAAGGCTACACCTTC.

The chain is built from TRBV20-1 and TRBJ2-1; the match to TRBD1 covers 9 bases. Losses at the gene ends were 1 base for V and 9 bases for J; bases not matched to a gene: 13. In germline, CDR1 is DFQATT, CDR2 SNEGSKA (reference sequence). The CDR3 is 16 amino acids. The CDR3 loop reads CSARGFPGQGVGEQFF. The CDR3 nucleotides are TGCAGTGCTAGAGGTTTCCCGGGACAGGGCGTGGGTGAGCAGTTCTTC.

V usage is TRBV7-2 and J usage is TRBJ2-7, with unresolved D. Germline V CDR1 and CDR2: SGHTA, FQGNSA. The CDR3 extends over 13 amino acids. Trimming pared 5 bases from V and 5 bases from J, leaving 13 bases between. Here the CDR3 DNA reads TGTGCCAGCAGCAGAAGGGAATTCCACGAGCAGTACTTC. Protein product: CASSRREFHEQYF.

In its sample, this clonotype was seen many times. The genes are TRBV20-1 and TRBJ1-5; D is undetermined. The CDR3 sequence is 13 residues long. V lost 1 base, J lost 0 bases, and 4 bases lay in between. Per the germline V gene, CDR1 is DFQATT and CDR2 is SNEGSKA (reference sequence). The CDR3 sequence: CSARGDSNQPQHF. The DNA of the CDR3 is TGCAGTGCTAGAGGAGATAGCAATCAGCCCCAGCATTTT.

The table lists this clonotype with a few counts. The chain links TRBV3-1 to TRBJ1-6; 8 bases fit TRBD1. The CDR3 sequence is 18 residues long. V dropped 2 bases and J dropped 1; count of bases not matched to a gene: 7. CDR1 LGHDT and CDR2 YNNKEL come from the germline V gene (reference sequence). CDR3 loop: CASSQSGTGGSYNSPLHF. CDR3 coding DNA: TGTGCCAGCAGCCAATCCGGGACAGGAGGTTCCTATAATTCACCCCTCCACTTT.

This rearrangement joins TRBV6-1 to TRBJ1-4; perhaps TRBD1 as D (6 bases). This CDR3 has 15 amino acids. V dropped 6 bases and J dropped 4 bases, with 15 bases sitting between them. Germline assignment: CDR1 MNHNS and CDR2 SASEGT. CDR3 nucleotide sequence: TGTGCCAGCAGAACAGGGTGGGGGAATAATGAAAAACTGTTTTTT. Translation gives CASRTGWGNNEKLFF.